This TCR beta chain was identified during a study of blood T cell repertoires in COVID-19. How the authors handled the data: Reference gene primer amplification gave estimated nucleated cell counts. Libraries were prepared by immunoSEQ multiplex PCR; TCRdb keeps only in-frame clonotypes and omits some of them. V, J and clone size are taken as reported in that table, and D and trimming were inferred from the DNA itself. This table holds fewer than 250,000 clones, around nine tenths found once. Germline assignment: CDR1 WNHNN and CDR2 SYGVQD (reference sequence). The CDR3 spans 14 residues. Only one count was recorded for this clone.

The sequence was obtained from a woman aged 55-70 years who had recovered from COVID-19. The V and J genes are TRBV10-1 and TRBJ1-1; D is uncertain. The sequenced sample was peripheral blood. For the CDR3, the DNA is TGCAACACCCACACCCCCCACACAAACACTGAAGCTTTCTTT. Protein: CNTHTPHTNTEAFF.